A single sample is the source of the 18 T cell receptor beta chains below, sequenced in a study of CD8+CD57+ T cells in acquired aplastic anemia. The use of genomic DNA as template underpinned the TCR beta VDJ and CDR3 profiling. TCRdb re-called the reads through MiXCR, storing one row per CDR3 protein. Of 250,000 to 300,000 distinct CDR3 sequences in the sample, around three fifths were seen once. Sample: sorted CD4+, CD8+, or CD8+CD57+ T cells (not recorded which) from PBMCs. These receptors were taken from a human donor with severe aplastic anemia or a healthy control (not recorded which).

As regards this clonotype: At one of its ends the junction is not consistent with the germline gene, which may arise from a read error. The J gene is TRBJ2-7, the V gene TRBV20-1, with D maybe TRBD2 (5 bases). Germline V CDR1 and CDR2: DFQATT, SNEGSKA (reference sequence). The CDR3 runs to 12 residues. In nucleotides, the CDR3 is TGCAGCGCTACTAGACCGGGTGGGAAGCAGTACTTC. It translates to CSATRPGGKQYF.

A few counts support this clonotype. V and J are TRBV30 and TRBJ1-5; the D gene is possibly TRBD1 (6 bases). Germline V gives CDR1 GTSNPN, CDR2 SVGIG (reference sequence). V was shortened by 5 bases and J by 1 base, with 15 bases between the two germline ends. This CDR3 has 15 amino acids. In DNA form, the CDR3 reads TGTGCCTGGGAGGTACAGGGCAAGAGCAATCAGCCCCAGCATTTT. Its translation: CAWEVQGKSNQPQHF. The full variable domain, completed using reference TRBV30 and TRBJ1-5, is SQTIHQWPATLVQPVGSPLSLECTVEGTSNPNLYWYRQAAGRGLQLLFYSVGIGQISSEVPQNLSASRPQDRQFILSSKKLLLSDSGFYLCAWEVQGKSNQPQHFGDGTRLSIL.

The V and J genes are TRBV20-1 and TRBJ2-3; the D gene is possibly TRBD2 (6 bases). The germline gives CDR1 DFQATT, CDR2 SNEGSKA (reference sequence). Deletions cut 4 bases from V and 7 bases from J, with 24 bases between. The length of the CDR3 is 16 residues. CDR3: CSANYNDWRGLNTQYF. CDR3 sequence (DNA): TGCAGTGCTAACTACAATGACTGGCGGGGTTTAAATACGCAGTATTTT.

This clonotype was recorded at least ten times. The rearrangement joins TRBV11-1 to TRBJ1-5; D is unclear. The CDR3 runs 13 residues. The ends were cut back, 3 bases at V and 5 bases at J, with 8 bases in the middle. Germline loops: CDR1 SGHAT, CDR2 FQDESV (reference sequence). The CDR3 region has the DNA TGTGCCAGCAGCTTTTCTGCGGATCAGCCCCAGCATTTT. Translation gives CASSFSADQPQHF.

This clonotype was counted between two and nine times. V usage is TRBV5-6 and J usage is TRBJ2-4, with D unclear. The CDR3 runs 12 residues. Trimming left V 4 bases short and J 9 bases short, with 11 bases between. Germline CDR1 reads SGHDT; CDR2 reads YYEEEE. CDR3 in DNA: TGTGCCAGCAGCGGGCAGTCGGGCATTCAGTACTTC. Its protein is CASSGQSGIQYF. Full variable domain (missing parts from reference TRBV5-6 and TRBJ2-4): DAGVTQSPTHLIKTRGQQVTLRCSPKSGHDTVSWYQQALGQGPQFIFQYYEEEERQRGNFPDRFSGHQFPNYSSELNVNALLLGDSALYLCASSGQSGIQYFGAGTRLSVL.

On this clonotype itself: This may be a read error, as it is one base from a much larger clone. Written as DNA, the CDR3 is TGCAGTGCCGAAAAGGGGCGAGGAGCTCTCTTT. Its translation: CSAEKGRGALF. The chain joins TRBV20-1 to TRBJ1-1, with TRBD1 as a possible D gene (5 bases). The length of the CDR3 is 11 residues. The V gene's germline CDR1 is DFQATT and CDR2 SNEGSKA (reference sequence).

This clonotype was found many times. This chain connects TRBV9 to TRBJ1-6, with 8 bases fitting TRBD1. The length of the CDR3 is 15 residues. Germline loops: CDR1 SGDLS, CDR2 YYNGEE. Trimming took 0 bases from V and 9 from J; bases not matched to a gene: 5. In DNA form, the CDR3 reads TGTGCCAGCAGCGTAGAGGCAGGGGGCCCTTCACCCCTCCACTTT. Translated: CASSVEAGGPSPLHF. The full variable domain, with the rest looked up from reference TRBV9 and TRBJ1-6, is DSGVTQTPKHLITATGQRVTLRCSPRSGDLSVYWYQQSLDQGLQFLIQYYNGEERAKGNILERFSAQQFPDLHSELNLSSLELGDSALYFCASSVEAGGPSPLHFGNGTRLTVT.

To note about this clonotype: A much larger clone differs from this one at a single base, so this may be a read error. This chain joins TRBV4-1 and TRBJ2-1; D may be TRBD2 (5 bases). Germline CDR1 reads MGHRA; CDR2 reads YSYEKL. The CDR3 runs 16 residues. The CDR3 DNA follows: TGCGCCAGCAGCCAAGATACTAGGAGCTCCTACAATGAGCAGTCCTTC. This gives the protein CASSQDTRSSYNEQSF.

In this sample, this clonotype turned up many times. This chain joins TRBV15 and TRBJ1-1; D remains ambiguous. Germline loops: CDR1 LNHNV, CDR2 YYDKDF (reference sequence). The CDR3 contains 13 residues. V gave up 1 base and J gave up 5 bases, with 8 bases separating them. As DNA, the CDR3 is TGTGCCACCAGCAGAGCGCCCGAAACTGAAGCTTTCTTT. Encoded protein: CATSRAPETEAFF. Full variable domain (outside the CDR3, taken from reference TRBV15 and TRBJ1-1): DAMVIQNPRYQVTQFGKPVTLSCSQTLNHNVMYWYQQKSSQAPKLLFHYYDKDFNNEADTPDNFQSRRPNTSFCFLDIRSPGLGDTAMYLCATSRAPETEAFFGQGTRLTVV.

The table lists this clonotype with many counts. The rearrangement links TRBV20-1 to TRBJ1-1; 7 nucleotides align to TRBD1. Germline CDR1 and CDR2: DFQATT and SNEGSKA (reference sequence). With 5 bases clipped from V and 5 bases from J, the junction kept 8 bases outside the gene matches. The CDR3 runs 13 residues. In DNA, the CDR3 is TGCAGTGCTCCCTGGACAGGTAGAACTGAAGCTTTCTTT. Protein product: CSAPWTGRTEAFF.

The chain is built from TRBV6-2 or TRBV6-3 and TRBJ1-5; TRBD1 is a possible D gene (5 bases). Deletions cut 0 bases from V and 1 base from J, with 7 bases between. Germline loops: CDR1 MNHEY, CDR2 SVGEGT. The CDR3 contains 15 residues. The DNA for the CDR3 is TGTGCCAGCAGTTACTCAGGGGTAAGCAATCAGCCCCAGCATTTT. It translates to CASSYSGVSNQPQHF.

This clonotype was counted a few times. V and J are TRBV27 and TRBJ1-2, with 9 positions matching TRBD1. Germline V gene data show CDR1 as MNHEY and CDR2 as SMNVEV (reference sequence). V gave up 6 bases and J gave up 7 bases; unmatched junction bases: 9. CDR3 length equals 14 residues. The CDR3 nucleotides read TGTGCCAGCAGCGTCTCAACAGGGGGCCTTGGCTACACCTTC. The encoded protein is CASSVSTGGLGYTF.

The chain couples TRBV10-3 to TRBJ1-3; 7 bases are shared with TRBD1. Germline CDR1 is ENHRY and CDR2 is SYGVKD. The CDR3 runs 16 residues. Trimming removed 10 bases from V and 0 bases from J; junction bases left unmatched: 12. The CDR3 DNA sequence: TGTGCCACCACCGAGGGACAGTGGAGCTCTGGAAACACCATATATTTT. Translating gives CATTEGQWSSGNTIYF.

The CDR3 is CSVDLVTGARGYGYTF. CDR3 nucleotides: TGCAGCGTTGACCTCGTGACAGGGGCCCGGGGTTATGGCTACACCTTC. The J gene is TRBJ1-2, the V gene TRBV29-1; TRBD1 agrees at 8 bases. The CDR3 is 16 amino acids. V lost 3 bases, J lost 5 bases, and 14 bases stayed unmatched. From germline, CDR1 is SQVTM and CDR2 ANQGSEA.

The chain recombines TRBV3-1 with TRBJ2-7; a weak D match, TRBD2 (5 bases). V lost 4 bases and J 3 bases, leaving 13 bases between the germline ends. Per germline, CDR1 LGHDT and CDR2 YNNKEL (reference sequence). The CDR3 covers 14 residues. The CDR3 bases are TGTGCCAGCAGCCCTGAGGACTCGAACTACGAGCAGTACTTC. It yields the protein CASSPEDSNYEQYF.

The chain is built from TRBV24-1 and TRBJ2-5; 16 bases align to TRBD2. CDR1 and CDR2 from the germline V gene are KGHDR and SFDVKD. The CDR3 has 16 residues. The trim removed 5 bases at V and 3 bases at J, leaving 2 bases unmatched. The CDR3 region has the DNA TGTGCCACCAGTGGTGGGACTAGCGGGGGGGAAGAGACCCAGTACTTC. Protein product: CATSGGTSGGEETQYF.

This rearrangement joins TRBV6-1 to TRBJ2-3; no clear D gene. The CDR3 extends over 12 amino acids. Germline CDR1 is MNHNS and CDR2 is SASEGT. V was trimmed by 8 bases and J by 2 bases, leaving 8 bases between them. The CDR3 spells CASAGNTDTQYF. The CDR3 nucleotides are TGTGCCAGCGCTGGAAACACAGATACGCAGTATTTT.

The chain combines TRBV20-1 with TRBJ1-6, with D hard to call. The CDR3 is made up of 11 amino acids. In germline, CDR1 is DFQATT, CDR2 SNEGSKA (reference sequence). Trimming removed 6 bases at V and 9 bases at J, with 9 bases between. Here the CDR3 DNA reads TGCAGTGCAGTGGTCGCTTCACCCCTCCACTTT. This gives the protein CSAVVASPLHF.